These T cell receptor beta chains were read from a single sample in a study of CD8+ T cells in alopecia areata. The assay was immunoSEQ multiplex PCR, and TCRdb's table has in-frame clones only and misses some. This sample has some 130,000 clones; 45% to 65% occur once, and the top ten carry 4.5%. Sequenced here: CD4+ T cells sorted from blood, sampled at week 0. These receptors originate from a human donor with alopecia areata. CDR3s include the opening cysteine and the closing phenylalanine or tryptophan. The D gene is left open where the match is weak. A clone size is listed for some rows: how often the clone was seen (once, few, many), or a class if it is expanded.

j_gene: TRBJ2-1; d_gene: .; v_gene: TRBV7-9; abundance: .; CDR3nt: TGTGCCAGCAGCGAGCATGGCAATGAGCAGTTCTTC; CDR3aa: CASSEHGNEQFF
j_gene: TRBJ1-1; d_gene: .; v_gene: TRBV30; abundance: .; CDR3nt: TGTGCCTGGAGTAAAGAGCAGATAAACACTGAAGCTTTCTTT; CDR3aa: CAWSKEQINTEAFF
j_gene: TRBJ2-3; d_gene: TRBD2; v_gene: TRBV6-6; abundance: .; CDR3nt: TGTGCCAGCAGCCAAACTAGCGCAGATACGCAGTATTTT; CDR3aa: CASSQTSADTQYF
j_gene: TRBJ1-1; d_gene: .; v_gene: TRBV10-3; abundance: .; CDR3nt: TGTGCCATCAGTGAGTTGGGGATGAACACTGAAGCTTTCTTT; CDR3aa: CAISELGMNTEAFF
j_gene: TRBJ2-1; d_gene: TRBD1; v_gene: TRBV7-2; abundance: .; CDR3nt: TGTGCCAGCAGCTCCCGGGGACAGATTCTAAATGAGCAGTTCTTC; CDR3aa: CASSSRGQILNEQFF
j_gene: TRBJ2-4; d_gene: .; v_gene: TRBV19; abundance: .; CDR3nt: TGTGCCAGTAGTATGCAGGGGAGCAAAAACATTCAGTACTTC; CDR3aa: CASSMQGSKNIQYF
j_gene: TRBJ2-1; d_gene: .; v_gene: TRBV2; abundance: .; CDR3nt: TGTGCCAGCAGTGAACAGGGGGGACAGAACTACAATGAGCAGTTCTTC; CDR3aa: CASSEQGGQNYNEQFF
j_gene: TRBJ2-5; d_gene: TRBD2; v_gene: TRBV27; abundance: .; CDR3nt: TGTGCCAGCGGAATAGCGGGAGAAGGGGGAGAGACCCAGTACTTC; CDR3aa: CASGIAGEGGETQYF
j_gene: TRBJ2-7; d_gene: .; v_gene: TRBV23-1; abundance: few; CDR3nt: TGCGCCAGCATCTCTTTTACCAGTAGCTCCTACGAGCAGTACTTC; CDR3aa: CASISFTSSSYEQYF
j_gene: TRBJ2-2; d_gene: .; v_gene: TRBV4-3; abundance: .; CDR3nt: TGCGCCAGCAGCCAGAAAGAGGGTCGTGGCACCGGGGAGCTGTTTTTT; CDR3aa: CASSQKEGRGTGELFF
j_gene: TRBJ2-1; d_gene: TRBD2; v_gene: TRBV28; abundance: .; CDR3nt: TGTGCCAGCTCCTCGGGAGGGGGTGAGCAGTTCTTC; CDR3aa: CASSSGGGEQFF
j_gene: TRBJ2-7; d_gene: TRBD1; v_gene: TRBV7-2; abundance: .; CDR3nt: TGTGCCAGCAGCTTCCCCGCGGGGACAGGGGAGAGGCAGTACTTC; CDR3aa: CASSFPAGTGERQYF
j_gene: TRBJ1-2; d_gene: TRBD1; v_gene: TRBV2; abundance: .; CDR3nt: TGTGCCAGCAGTGACCTCACGACAGGGGGCGTGGGCTACACCTTC; CDR3aa: CASSDLTTGGVGYTF
j_gene: TRBJ2-3; d_gene: .; v_gene: TRBV7-2; abundance: .; CDR3nt: TGTGCCAGCAGCCCAGCTGGGCTCGCCACAGATACGCAGTATTTT; CDR3aa: CASSPAGLATDTQYF
j_gene: TRBJ1-2; d_gene: TRBD1; v_gene: TRBV28; abundance: .; CDR3nt: TGTGCCAGCAGGGAGGACAGGGTGCTTGGCTACACCTTC; CDR3aa: CASREDRVLGYTF
j_gene: TRBJ2-7; d_gene: TRBD1; v_gene: TRBV7-9; abundance: few; CDR3nt: TGTGCCAGCAGCTTTTTAGGACAGGGCTACGAGCAGTACTTC; CDR3aa: CASSFLGQGYEQYF
j_gene: TRBJ2-7; d_gene: TRBD2; v_gene: TRBV7-2; abundance: few; CDR3nt: TGTGCCAGCAGCTTACTAGGCGGGGGGGACGAGCAGTACTTC; CDR3aa: CASSLLGGGDEQYF
j_gene: TRBJ2-5; d_gene: TRBD2; v_gene: TRBV29-1; abundance: .; CDR3nt: TGCAGCGTTGAAGAGCGGGGGAGACAAGAGACCCAGTACTTC; CDR3aa: CSVEERGRQETQYF
j_gene: TRBJ2-3; d_gene: .; v_gene: TRBV19; abundance: .; CDR3nt: TGTGCCAGTAGTGCCCAAACCCTGACAGATACGCAGTATTTT; CDR3aa: CASSAQTLTDTQYF
j_gene: TRBJ2-2; d_gene: .; v_gene: TRBV7-8; abundance: .; CDR3nt: TGTGCCAGCAGCTTAGATTTGGGTGGTGCCACCGGGGAGCTGTTTTTT; CDR3aa: CASSLDLGGATGELFF
j_gene: TRBJ2-3; d_gene: TRBD2; v_gene: TRBV18; abundance: .; CDR3nt: TGTGCCAGCTCACCTTTGACTAGCGTCGGGACAGATACGCAGTATTTT; CDR3aa: CASSPLTSVGTDTQYF
j_gene: TRBJ2-1; d_gene: TRBD2; v_gene: TRBV7-3; abundance: few; CDR3nt: TGTGCCAGCAGCTCCACGGCTAGCGGGGTTTCCTACAATGAGCAGTTCTTC; CDR3aa: CASSSTASGVSYNEQFF
j_gene: TRBJ2-4; d_gene: .; v_gene: TRBV5-4; abundance: .; CDR3nt: TGTGCCAGCAGCTTGAACGGTCGTGCGGACATTCAGTACTTC; CDR3aa: CASSLNGRADIQYF
j_gene: TRBJ2-7; d_gene: .; v_gene: TRBV11-2; abundance: .; CDR3nt: TGTGCCAGCAGCTTGGGGGTCGGGGCCGCCTCCTTCGAGCAGTACTTC; CDR3aa: CASSLGVGAASFEQYF
j_gene: TRBJ2-7; d_gene: .; v_gene: TRBV28; abundance: .; CDR3nt: TGTGCCGTTACTCGGGACCGAGACTACGAGCAGTACTTC; CDR3aa: CAVTRDRDYEQYF
j_gene: TRBJ1-5; d_gene: .; v_gene: TRBV19; abundance: .; CDR3nt: TGTGCCAGTAGACGACAGAATCAGCCCCAGCATTTT; CDR3aa: CASRRQNQPQHF
j_gene: TRBJ2-1; d_gene: TRBD2; v_gene: TRBV5-4; abundance: .; CDR3nt: TGTGCCAGCAGCGGAGGGACTAGCGACGATGAGCAGTTCTTC; CDR3aa: CASSGGTSDDEQFF
j_gene: TRBJ2-5; d_gene: .; v_gene: TRBV7-8; abundance: once; CDR3nt: TGTGCCAGCAGCCTCCGGGGCGAGGGGGGTGTTGAGACCCAGTACTTC; CDR3aa: CASSLRGEGGVETQYF
j_gene: TRBJ2-2; d_gene: TRBD2; v_gene: TRBV7-2; abundance: few; CDR3nt: TGTGCCAGCAGCTCTGAGACTAGCGGGAGTTTTACCGGGGAGCTGTTTTTT; CDR3aa: CASSSETSGSFTGELFF
j_gene: TRBJ1-3; d_gene: .; v_gene: TRBV7-9; abundance: .; CDR3nt: TGTGCCAGCAGCCCCTCTGGGAACACCATATATTTT; CDR3aa: CASSPSGNTIYF
j_gene: TRBJ1-1; d_gene: .; v_gene: TRBV2; abundance: .; CDR3nt: TGTGCCAGCAGGCTCAGGGCAGGGTCGGACACTGAAGCTTTCTTT; CDR3aa: CASRLRAGSDTEAFF
j_gene: TRBJ2-7; d_gene: TRBD1; v_gene: TRBV5-1; abundance: .; CDR3nt: TGCGCCAGCAGCTTGCAGCCGGGACAGGGACAGGGAGAGCAGTACTTC; CDR3aa: CASSLQPGQGQGEQYF
j_gene: TRBJ1-6; d_gene: .; v_gene: TRBV19; abundance: .; CDR3nt: TGTGCCAGTACCCGCACGGGGGCGGGAACCTATAATTCACCCCTCCACTTT; CDR3aa: CASTRTGAGTYNSPLHF
j_gene: TRBJ1-2; d_gene: .; v_gene: TRBV2; abundance: few; CDR3nt: TGTGCCAGCCGGGCCAGCGGGTATGGCTACACCTTC; CDR3aa: CASRASGYGYTF
j_gene: TRBJ2-2; d_gene: .; v_gene: TRBV6-4; abundance: .; CDR3nt: TGTGCCAGCAGTGAGGTCCTGAACACCGGGGAGCTGTTTTTT; CDR3aa: CASSEVLNTGELFF
j_gene: TRBJ1-3; d_gene: .; v_gene: TRBV9; abundance: once; CDR3nt: TGTGCCAGCAGCCCCCCCGGAGGAGGGTACTCTGGAAACACCATATATTTT; CDR3aa: CASSPPGGGYSGNTIYF
j_gene: TRBJ2-7; d_gene: .; v_gene: TRBV6-5; abundance: .; CDR3nt: TGTGCCAGCAGTCGGGACTTCCAGAGCTCCTACGAGCAGTACTTC; CDR3aa: CASSRDFQSSYEQYF
j_gene: TRBJ2-1; d_gene: TRBD2; v_gene: TRBV19; abundance: .; CDR3nt: TGTGCCAGTATCGTAACGGGAGGGCCTAGCAATGAGCAGTTCTTC; CDR3aa: CASIVTGGPSNEQFF
j_gene: TRBJ1-2; d_gene: TRBD1; v_gene: TRBV6-6; abundance: .; CDR3nt: TGTGCCAGCAGTTACCCCGGGACAGAGAACTATGGCTACACCTTC; CDR3aa: CASSYPGTENYGYTF
j_gene: TRBJ1-1; d_gene: .; v_gene: TRBV5-1; abundance: .; CDR3nt: TGCGCCAGCAGCTTGGAAGGGACGGGGAACACTGAAGCTTTCTTT; CDR3aa: CASSLEGTGNTEAFF
j_gene: TRBJ1-2; d_gene: TRBD1; v_gene: TRBV10-3; abundance: .; CDR3nt: TGTGCCATCAGCGGGACAGGAGTGAACTATGGCTACACCTTC; CDR3aa: CAISGTGVNYGYTF